The rows below give T cell receptor beta chains drawn from one sample of a study of lymphopenia after photon versus proton radiotherapy. TCRdb's table, derived via immunoSEQ multiplex PCR, lists solely in-frame clones and lacks some. The sample consists of some 20,000 clones, about 93% of them appearing once. The sample consisted of peripheral blood, taken from a patient treated with photon-based radiotherapy. The receptors originated from a man aged 60 to 69 with pancreatic cancer. The CDR3 runs from the conserved cysteine through the conserved F or W. Fields, in order: CDR3 length, V gene, clone size, D gene, CDR3 protein. A D gene is named only where the DNA matches it firmly. Size values are once, few and many counts, or a class for expanded clones, and some rows have none.

len: 16; v_gene: TRBV5-1; abundance: NA; d_gene: NA; CDR3aa: CASSLALGGLNTEAFF
len: 15; v_gene: TRBV5-4; abundance: NA; d_gene: NA; CDR3aa: CASSAGRENGNTIYF
len: 15; v_gene: TRBV30; abundance: once; d_gene: NA; CDR3aa: CAWSEGTWSYNEQFF
len: 14; v_gene: TRBV15; abundance: NA; d_gene: NA; CDR3aa: CATSSQTDSYEQYF
len: 13; v_gene: TRBV5-1; abundance: NA; d_gene: NA; CDR3aa: CASSLGTNYGYTF
len: 16; v_gene: TRBV5-1; abundance: NA; d_gene: NA; CDR3aa: CASSLAATRGTDTQYF
len: 12; v_gene: TRBV2; abundance: few; d_gene: NA; CDR3aa: CASSEVGGELFF
len: 11; v_gene: TRBV5-1; abundance: NA; d_gene: NA; CDR3aa: CASTEGIEAFF
len: 15; v_gene: TRBV9; abundance: once; d_gene: TRBD1; CDR3aa: CASSPHNRGEDGYTF
len: 15; v_gene: TRBV15; abundance: NA; d_gene: TRBD1; CDR3aa: CATSRLRDSPYEQYF
len: 15; v_gene: TRBV30; abundance: NA; d_gene: TRBD1; CDR3aa: CAWSRLDRGDQPQHF
len: 14; v_gene: TRBV14; abundance: NA; d_gene: TRBD2; CDR3aa: CASSQALAGGPPFF
len: 15; v_gene: TRBV7-9; abundance: NA; d_gene: NA; CDR3aa: CASRNSLRASDTQYF
len: 15; v_gene: TRBV25-1; abundance: NA; d_gene: NA; CDR3aa: CASSETRSNTGELFF
len: 13; v_gene: TRBV6-1; abundance: NA; d_gene: NA; CDR3aa: CASSETGHYGYTF
len: 17; v_gene: TRBV6-1; abundance: NA; d_gene: TRBD2; CDR3aa: CASSEYPKRGGVLTQYF
len: 15; v_gene: TRBV6-5; abundance: NA; d_gene: NA; CDR3aa: CASSILKGGSSPLHF
len: 16; v_gene: TRBV12-2; abundance: NA; d_gene: NA; CDR3aa: CASRSPGQPINQPQHF
len: 13; v_gene: TRBV4-2; abundance: NA; d_gene: NA; CDR3aa: CAGSYGRDEKLFF
len: 12; v_gene: TRBV5-4; abundance: once; d_gene: NA; CDR3aa: CASSLAQNEQYF
len: 11; v_gene: TRBV30; abundance: few; d_gene: NA; CDR3aa: CAWRLGLEAFF
len: 16; v_gene: TRBV7-6; abundance: NA; d_gene: TRBD2; CDR3aa: CASSSRLRTSGGVQYF
len: 16; v_gene: TRBV7-3; abundance: NA; d_gene: NA; CDR3aa: CASSLTSDGSTNVLTF
len: 10; v_gene: TRBV20-1; abundance: NA; d_gene: NA; CDR3aa: CSANLHGYTF
len: 13; v_gene: TRBV29-1; abundance: NA; d_gene: TRBD1; CDR3aa: CSVGDRVGTEAFF
len: 11; v_gene: TRBV5-1; abundance: few; d_gene: NA; CDR3aa: CASKGEYEQYF
len: 15; v_gene: TRBV11-2; abundance: NA; d_gene: TRBD1; CDR3aa: CASSSRDRSNYGYTF
len: 13; v_gene: TRBV9; abundance: NA; d_gene: NA; CDR3aa: CASSVQGNYGYTF
len: 13; v_gene: TRBV2; abundance: NA; d_gene: TRBD1; CDR3aa: CASRGTGYNEQFF
len: 14; v_gene: TRBV10-3; abundance: NA; d_gene: NA; CDR3aa: CAISERDRQETQYF
len: 14; v_gene: TRBV2; abundance: NA; d_gene: TRBD1; CDR3aa: CASSGQGGNQPQHF
len: 16; v_gene: TRBV6-1; abundance: NA; d_gene: TRBD2; CDR3aa: CASSEVGTRSDNEQFF
len: 21; v_gene: TRBV18; abundance: NA; d_gene: NA; CDR3aa: CASSPPLRGRVSIYMNTEAFF
len: 16; v_gene: TRBV7-2; abundance: NA; d_gene: NA; CDR3aa: CASSNRRLVSGNTIYF
len: 14; v_gene: TRBV6-5; abundance: NA; d_gene: TRBD1; CDR3aa: CASRAYRGNYGYTF
len: 14; v_gene: TRBV2; abundance: NA; d_gene: TRBD2; CDR3aa: CASHTSGGYNEQFF
len: 14; v_gene: TRBV5-4; abundance: NA; d_gene: NA; CDR3aa: CASSRDTLNYGYTF
len: 12; v_gene: TRBV7-2; abundance: NA; d_gene: NA; CDR3aa: CASTKYQETQYF
len: 12; v_gene: TRBV7-6; abundance: NA; d_gene: NA; CDR3aa: CASSSWGDTQYF
len: 15; v_gene: TRBV5-8; abundance: NA; d_gene: NA; CDR3aa: CASRTQSNIHEKLFF
len: 14; v_gene: TRBV19; abundance: once; d_gene: NA; CDR3aa: CASTPWEMNTEAFF
len: 14; v_gene: TRBV29-1; abundance: NA; d_gene: TRBD2; CDR3aa: CSSRTSGGAYTQYF
len: 11; v_gene: TRBV18; abundance: NA; d_gene: NA; CDR3aa: CASSPTGELFF
len: 15; v_gene: TRBV7-2; abundance: NA; d_gene: NA; CDR3aa: CASSYYRDPNEKLFF
len: 14; v_gene: TRBV30; abundance: NA; d_gene: NA; CDR3aa: CAWSVGGSGNTIYF
len: 13; v_gene: TRBV30; abundance: NA; d_gene: TRBD2; CDR3aa: CAWSGQGGDEQFF
len: 13; v_gene: TRBV5-1; abundance: NA; d_gene: NA; CDR3aa: CASSLDGGRTQYF
len: 14; v_gene: TRBV5-4; abundance: few; d_gene: TRBD2; CDR3aa: CASSLGDYYNEQFF
len: 14; v_gene: TRBV19; abundance: once; d_gene: TRBD1; CDR3aa: CASKSEGTGPEAFF
len: 12; v_gene: TRBV18; abundance: NA; d_gene: NA; CDR3aa: CASSFDSYEQYF
len: 16; v_gene: TRBV7-7; abundance: NA; d_gene: NA; CDR3aa: CASPLPDVDMNTEAFF
len: 16; v_gene: TRBV19; abundance: NA; d_gene: TRBD1; CDR3aa: CASMAGQALSNQPQHF
len: 15; v_gene: TRBV5-4; abundance: NA; d_gene: NA; CDR3aa: CASSPGTHGTDTQYF